This T cell receptor (beta chain) derives from a study of Graves' ophthalmopathy and Graves' hyperthyroidism. This clonotype was seen many times. Hyperthyroidism patients, aged 18 to 65, were newly diagnosed, under 2 months' duration. The PBMCs used were ones drawn from 10 ml of fresh peripheral blood. Using RNA transcripts, the TCR beta CDR3 regions were amplified. RT-PCR with HTBI primers came first, then second-round multiplex PCR. TCRdb re-called the multiplex PCR reads through MiXCR, storing one row per CDR3 protein. Among 350,000 to 400,000 distinct CDR3 sequences listed, less than 20% were seen once. Trimming removed 3 bases from V and 6 bases from J; junction bases left unmatched: 9. This CDR3 is 16 amino acids long. The germline V gene encodes CDR1 MNHNS and CDR2 SASEGT.

The origin of this receptor is a woman under 30 with stable Graves' hyperthyroidism. This rearrangement joins TRBV6-1 to TRBJ1-5; 9 nucleotides agree with TRBD1. Sequencing input: peripheral blood. CDR3 sequence: CASSELLQGAGQPQHF. CDR3 nucleotide sequence: TGTGCCAGCAGTGAGCTCCTACAGGGGGCTGGTCAGCCCCAGCATTTT.